These T cell receptor beta chains were read from a single sample in a study of PD-L1 blockade in urothelial cancer. Sequencing used immunoSEQ multiplex PCR; TCRdb keeps in-frame clones, though not all of them. Seen here are tens of thousands of clones, around 87% observed once, and the top ten hold around 9.3%. The source was PBMCs, collected around atezolizumab (anti-PD-L1) treatment. These receptor sequences come from a man aged 60 to 75 with urothelial cancer. The CDR3 runs from the conserved cysteine through the conserved F or W. A D gene is named only where the DNA matches it firmly. Some rows mark clone size as missing; the rest say once, few, many or name a class of expanded clone.

J: TRBJ1-3; D: .; V: TRBV27; size: few; DNA: TGTGCCAGCAGTTTGAGAGGCTCTGGAAACACCATATATTTT; CDR3: CASSLRGSGNTIYF
J: TRBJ1-6; D: .; V: TRBV7-2; size: .; DNA: TGTGCCAGCAGCCCTCAAGGGAGGCCAAATTCACCCCTCCACTTT; CDR3: CASSPQGRPNSPLHF
J: TRBJ1-4; D: TRBD1; V: TRBV4-2; size: .; DNA: TGTGCCAGCAGCAAAACCCGGGACAGGGATGAAAAACTGTTTTTT; CDR3: CASSKTRDRDEKLFF
J: TRBJ1-1; D: .; V: TRBV6-5; size: .; DNA: TGTGCCAGCAGTTACTCGCAGGGGAGGAACACTGAAGCTTTCTTT; CDR3: CASSYSQGRNTEAFF
J: TRBJ1-5; D: TRBD1; V: TRBV5-5; size: .; DNA: TGTGCCAGCAGCTTAACAGGGGACAATCAGCCCCAGCATTTT; CDR3: CASSLTGDNQPQHF
J: TRBJ2-5; D: TRBD2; V: TRBV15; size: .; DNA: TGTGCCACCAGCAGAGATCGGCTAGCGGGCGAGACCCAGTACTTC; CDR3: CATSRDRLAGETQYF
J: TRBJ1-5; D: TRBD1; V: TRBV30; size: .; DNA: TGTGCCTGGAGTACAGGGGGCATTCAGCCCCAGCATTTT; CDR3: CAWSTGGIQPQHF
J: TRBJ1-1; D: .; V: TRBV9; size: once; DNA: TGTGCCAGCAGCGTAGGCCCGACTACCAACACTGAAGCTTTCTTT; CDR3: CASSVGPTTNTEAFF
J: TRBJ2-1; D: .; V: TRBV5-1; size: .; DNA: TGCGCCAGCAGCTTCGGGGTCTACAATGAGCAGTTCTTC; CDR3: CASSFGVYNEQFF
J: TRBJ2-7; D: .; V: TRBV19; size: .; DNA: TGTGCCAGTAGCCCAGTGACAGGAGCAGGAAGTGGCGAGCAGTACTTC; CDR3: CASSPVTGAGSGEQYF
J: TRBJ2-3; D: .; V: TRBV9; size: .; DNA: TGTGCCAGCAGCGTCATAACAGGCGGCACAGATACGCAGTATTTT; CDR3: CASSVITGGTDTQYF
J: TRBJ1-2; D: TRBD1; V: TRBV2; size: .; DNA: TGTGCCAGCAGAGGACAGGGTCGAAACTATGGCTACACCTTC; CDR3: CASRGQGRNYGYTF
J: TRBJ1-1; D: .; V: TRBV10-1; size: .; DNA: TGCGCCAGCCAACCGGGGGGTGGCACTGAAGCTTTCTTT; CDR3: CASQPGGGTEAFF
J: TRBJ2-7; D: TRBD1; V: TRBV6-5; size: once; DNA: TGTGCCAGCAGTTACGGACAGGGGGCCTACGAGCAGTACTTC; CDR3: CASSYGQGAYEQYF
J: TRBJ1-1; D: .; V: TRBV7-9; size: .; DNA: TGTGCCAGCACCTTGTTTCCCCCGCGAGGGGGCACTGAAGCTTTCTTT; CDR3: CASTLFPPRGGTEAFF
J: TRBJ2-5; D: .; V: TRBV5-4; size: .; DNA: TGTGCCAGCAGCTTCTCGGTAGGGCGTGGAGGTGGAGAGACCCAGTACTTC; CDR3: CASSFSVGRGGGETQYF
J: TRBJ1-1; D: .; V: TRBV6-5; size: once; DNA: TGTGCCAGCACCTCGGACAGCTACTTTAACACTGAAGCTTTCTTT; CDR3: CASTSDSYFNTEAFF
J: TRBJ1-4; D: .; V: TRBV2; size: .; DNA: TGTGCCAGTCATGGGGGCAGCAAAGAAAAACTGTTTTTT; CDR3: CASHGGSKEKLFF
J: TRBJ1-2; D: TRBD1; V: TRBV18; size: few; DNA: TGTGCCAGCTCATCACAACCGGACAGGGTGTATGGCTACACCTTC; CDR3: CASSSQPDRVYGYTF
J: TRBJ2-3; D: .; V: TRBV15; size: .; DNA: TGTGCCACCAGCAGTTTCGACAGCCGACGCCGGAAAACAGATACGCAGTATTTT; CDR3: CATSSFDSRRRKTDTQYF
J: TRBJ2-1; D: .; V: TRBV19; size: .; DNA: TGTGCCAGTAGTACCACGACAGAAAACAATGAGCAGTTCTTC; CDR3: CASSTTTENNEQFF
J: TRBJ1-2; D: TRBD1; V: TRBV5-1; size: .; DNA: TGCGCCAGCAGGTCCGGGACAGGGAACCCCACTTATGGCTACACCTTC; CDR3: CASRSGTGNPTYGYTF
J: TRBJ1-1; D: TRBD1; V: TRBV10-3; size: .; DNA: TGTGCCATCAGGTACAGGGGAGGTCCCGCTGAAGCTTTCTTT; CDR3: CAIRYRGGPAEAFF
J: TRBJ2-1; D: .; V: TRBV7-3; size: .; DNA: TGTGCCAGCAGCTTCTCGGGATCCTTCAATGAGCAGTTCTTC; CDR3: CASSFSGSFNEQFF
J: TRBJ1-4; D: TRBD1; V: TRBV14; size: .; DNA: TGTGCCAGCAGCACAGGACAGGGGGCCGGGAGCGAAAAACTGTTTTTT; CDR3: CASSTGQGAGSEKLFF
J: TRBJ2-5; D: TRBD2; V: TRBV2; size: .; DNA: TGTGCCAGCAAGGGTAGCGGGGGCCTGGGGACCCAGTACTTC; CDR3: CASKGSGGLGTQYF
J: TRBJ1-2; D: .; V: TRBV30; size: once; DNA: TGTGCCTGGGAGCCGGGACTCACGGTGAGGGGCTACACCTTC; CDR3: CAWEPGLTVRGYTF
J: TRBJ2-1; D: .; V: TRBV6-5; size: .; DNA: TGTGCCAGCAGCCGCCAGTCCTACAATGAGCAGTTCTTC; CDR3: CASSRQSYNEQFF
J: TRBJ1-1; D: .; V: TRBV11-2; size: .; DNA: TGTGCCAGCAGCTTAGCGGCGGGGGGTAGGACTGAAGCTTTCTTT; CDR3: CASSLAAGGRTEAFF
J: TRBJ2-1; D: TRBD2; V: TRBV7-9; size: .; DNA: TGTGCCAGCAGCTTAACTAGCGGGGGGGCTGTGTACAATGAGCAGTTCTTC; CDR3: CASSLTSGGAVYNEQFF
J: TRBJ2-7; D: TRBD2; V: TRBV6-5; size: .; DNA: TGTGCCAGCAAGTCCAGCGGGGGAACTTCCTACGAGCAGTACTTC; CDR3: CASKSSGGTSYEQYF
J: TRBJ1-5; D: .; V: TRBV6-6; size: few; DNA: TGTGCCAGCAATTCACAGGGAGCTCAGCCCCAGCATTTT; CDR3: CASNSQGAQPQHF
J: TRBJ1-3; D: TRBD1; V: TRBV10-3; size: .; DNA: TGTGCCATCAGTAGCCCGACAGGGTCTGGAAACACCATATATTTT; CDR3: CAISSPTGSGNTIYF
J: TRBJ2-7; D: .; V: TRBV6-1; size: .; DNA: TGTGCCAGCAGTGAAGTTAGGGGGTACGAGCAGTACTTC; CDR3: CASSEVRGYEQYF
J: TRBJ2-5; D: TRBD1; V: TRBV5-1; size: .; DNA: TGCGCCAGCAGCTTGGCAGGGGGTGGAAAAGAGACCCAGTACTTC; CDR3: CASSLAGGGKETQYF
J: TRBJ1-2; D: .; V: TRBV29-1; size: .; DNA: TGCAGCGTTGTTACTAACTATGGCTACACCTTC; CDR3: CSVVTNYGYTF
J: TRBJ2-7; D: TRBD1; V: TRBV10-3; size: .; DNA: TGTGCCATCAGTGAGGGGACAGGGGCCTACGAGCAGTACTTC; CDR3: CAISEGTGAYEQYF
J: TRBJ1-1; D: TRBD1; V: TRBV2; size: .; DNA: TGTGCCAGCAGTGAGGACAGGGTTGGTACTGAAGCTTTCTTT; CDR3: CASSEDRVGTEAFF
J: TRBJ1-1; D: TRBD1; V: TRBV7-2; size: .; DNA: TGTGCCAGCAGCATCCGACAGGGTGGGACTGAAGCTTTCTTT; CDR3: CASSIRQGGTEAFF
J: TRBJ2-5; D: .; V: TRBV7-8; size: .; DNA: TGTGCCACCAGAAGGGGGCAAGAGACCCAGTACTTC; CDR3: CATRRGQETQYF
J: TRBJ1-4; D: .; V: TRBV5-1; size: once; DNA: TGCGCCAGCAGCAGATTGACAGCAACTAATGAAAAACTGTTTTTT; CDR3: CASSRLTATNEKLFF
J: TRBJ1-4; D: .; V: TRBV7-8; size: .; DNA: TGTGCCAGCAGCCCCAGAAGGGGGTGGGGGAACGAAAAACTGTTTTTT; CDR3: CASSPRRGWGNEKLFF
J: TRBJ2-2; D: .; V: TRBV5-6; size: .; DNA: TGTGCCAGCAGCTTCTACGACTCCCGAAACACCGGGGAGCTGTTTTTT; CDR3: CASSFYDSRNTGELFF
J: TRBJ2-1; D: .; V: TRBV7-9; size: .; DNA: TGTGCCAGCAGCTTACGGGTGCCCTACAATGAGCAGTTCTTC; CDR3: CASSLRVPYNEQFF